This T cell receptor beta chain was sequenced in a study of T cells after yellow fever vaccination. Study context: It was SMART-Seq v4 Ultra Low Input that prepared the fractions with low cell numbers. Findings and limits, study-wide: FACS-sorted repertoires might harbor abundant contaminating clonotypes from the bulk population. Most primary-vaccination clones recurred post-booster (roughly 96% CD4, 88% CD8).

This clonotype was recorded many times. Its antigen remains unknown. The V end lost 6 bases, the J end lost 0 bases, and 9 bases lay between the germline ends. There are 14 residues in the CDR3. The germline gives CDR1 MNHEY, CDR2 SVGEGT. It was through 5'RACE template switching that TCR cDNA was made, with a universal primer site and UMIs added. TCRdb fed the 5' RACE reads into MiXCR, producing one record per CDR3 protein. Here the sample spans roughly 500,000 distinct CDR3 sequences, roughly 19% being singletons. The specimen was PBMCs, collected 15 days after the yellow fever booster vaccination. The origin of this receptor is a man aged 25-45 years who received the YFV17D yellow fever vaccine. This chain connects TRBV6-2 or TRBV6-3 to TRBJ2-1; D call uncertain. This chain's CDR3 is CASSLLSSYNEQFF. The CDR3 DNA follows: TGTGCCAGCAGCTTACTGAGCTCCTACAATGAGCAGTTCTTC.